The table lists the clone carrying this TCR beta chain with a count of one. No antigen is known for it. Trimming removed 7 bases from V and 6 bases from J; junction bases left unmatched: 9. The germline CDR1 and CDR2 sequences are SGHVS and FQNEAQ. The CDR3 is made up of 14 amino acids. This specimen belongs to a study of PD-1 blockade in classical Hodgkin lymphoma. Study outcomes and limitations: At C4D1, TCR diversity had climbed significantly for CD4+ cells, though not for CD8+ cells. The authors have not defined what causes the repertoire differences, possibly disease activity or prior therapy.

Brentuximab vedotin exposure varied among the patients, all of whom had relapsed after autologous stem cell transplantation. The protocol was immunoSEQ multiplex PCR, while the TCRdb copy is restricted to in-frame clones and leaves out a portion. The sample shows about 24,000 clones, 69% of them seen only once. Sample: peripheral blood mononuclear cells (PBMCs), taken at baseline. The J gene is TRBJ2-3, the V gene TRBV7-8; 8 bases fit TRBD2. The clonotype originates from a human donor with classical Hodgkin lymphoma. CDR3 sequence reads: CASNDGGASDTQYF. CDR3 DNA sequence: TGTGCCAGCAACGACGGGGGGGCATCTGATACGCAGTATTTT.